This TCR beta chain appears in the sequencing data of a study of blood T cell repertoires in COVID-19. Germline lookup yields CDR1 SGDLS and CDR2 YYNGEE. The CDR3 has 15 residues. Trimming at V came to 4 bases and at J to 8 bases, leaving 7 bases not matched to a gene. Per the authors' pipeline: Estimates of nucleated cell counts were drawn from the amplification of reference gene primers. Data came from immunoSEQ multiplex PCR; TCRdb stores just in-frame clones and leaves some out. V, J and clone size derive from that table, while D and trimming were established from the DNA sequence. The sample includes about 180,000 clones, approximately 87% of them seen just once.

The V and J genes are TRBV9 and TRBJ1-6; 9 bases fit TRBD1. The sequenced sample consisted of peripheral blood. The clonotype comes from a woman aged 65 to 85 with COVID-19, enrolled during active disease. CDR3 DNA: TGTGCCAGCAGCATCCGGGACAGGGCCCATTCACCCCTCCACTTT. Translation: CASSIRDRAHSPLHF. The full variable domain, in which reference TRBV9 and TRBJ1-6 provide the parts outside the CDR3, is DSGVTQTPKHLITATGQRVTLRCSPRSGDLSVYWYQQSLDQGLQFLIQYYNGEERAKGNILERFSAQQFPDLHSELNLSSLELGDSALYFCASSIRDRAHSPLHFGNGTRLTVT.